This T cell receptor beta chain is drawn from a study of Graves' ophthalmopathy and Graves' hyperthyroidism. Comments on this clonotype: This is likely a read error, given that the CDR3 carries no conserved phenylalanine or tryptophan at its end.

Amplification of the TCR beta CDR3 regions used RNA transcripts (as template). An initial RT-PCR round employing HTBI primers preceded a second-round multiplex PCR. TCRdb ran MiXCR on the multiplex PCR reads and lists one entry per CDR3 protein. Of about 740,000 distinct CDR3 sequences in the sample, approximately 40% were seen once. The sample taken for sequencing was peripheral blood. This clonotype was obtained from an adult man with Graves' ophthalmopathy.

Here the CDR3 reads CASSVPGTANTEAFL. In DNA form, the CDR3 reads TGTGCCAGCAGCGTACCCGGGACAGCTAACACTGAAGCTTTCCTT. The rearrangement links TRBV7-9 to TRBJ1-1; 7 bases fit TRBD1. The CDR3 covers 15 residues. The V segment lost 5 bases and the J segment 2 bases; nucleotides outside the gene matches: 8. Per the germline V gene, CDR1 is SEHNR and CDR2 is FQNEAQ (reference sequence).